This TCR beta chain was captured by sequencing in a study of T cell responses to AZD1222 COVID-19 vaccine. A single count supports this clone. The protocol was immunoSEQ multiplex PCR, while the TCRdb copy is restricted to in-frame clones and leaves out a portion. Here the sample spans some 120,000 clones, roughly 88% being singletons. Germline V CDR1 and CDR2: LGHDT, YNNKEL (reference sequence). The J segment lost 4 bases and the V segment lost 0 bases, leaving 7 bases of the junction unmatched. The CDR3 covers 16 residues. This sequence was found in an adult in good health. V is TRBV3-1 (or the pseudogene TRBV3-2) and J is TRBJ1-2, with 8 bases that match TRBD1. The sample in question was peripheral blood, obtained on day 0 of MenACWY control vaccination. In DNA form, the CDR3 reads TGTGCCAGCAGCCAAGAGGCAGGGGGCTTCGGCTATGGCTACACCTTC. Protein sequence: CASSQEAGGFGYGYTF.